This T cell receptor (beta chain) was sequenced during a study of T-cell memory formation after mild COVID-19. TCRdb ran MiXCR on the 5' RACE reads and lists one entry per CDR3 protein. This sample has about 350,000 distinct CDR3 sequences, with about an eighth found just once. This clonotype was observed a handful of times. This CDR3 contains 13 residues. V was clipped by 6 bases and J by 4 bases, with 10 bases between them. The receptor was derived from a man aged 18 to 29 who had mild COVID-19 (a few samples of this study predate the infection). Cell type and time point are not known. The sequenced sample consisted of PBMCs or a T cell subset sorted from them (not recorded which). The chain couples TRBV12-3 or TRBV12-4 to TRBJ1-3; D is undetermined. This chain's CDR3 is CASSTAGGNTIYF. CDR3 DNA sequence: TGTGCCAGCAGCACGGCTGGCGGAAACACCATATATTTT.